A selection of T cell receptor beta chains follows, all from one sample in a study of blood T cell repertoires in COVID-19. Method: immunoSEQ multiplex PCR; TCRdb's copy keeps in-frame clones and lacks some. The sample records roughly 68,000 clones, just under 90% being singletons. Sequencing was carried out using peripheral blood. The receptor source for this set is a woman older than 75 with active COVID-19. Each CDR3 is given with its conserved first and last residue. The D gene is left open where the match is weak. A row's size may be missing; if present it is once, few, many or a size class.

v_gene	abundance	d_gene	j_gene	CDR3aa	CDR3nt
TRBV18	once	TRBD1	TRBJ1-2	CASSPLTRQGGYTF	TGTGCCAGCTCACCCCTTACTCGACAGGGAGGCTACACCTTC
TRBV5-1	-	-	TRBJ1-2	CASSLGQTDTNYGYTF	TGCGCCAGCAGCTTGGGACAGACTGATACTAACTATGGCTACACCTTC
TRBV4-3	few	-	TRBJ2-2	CEAQGTGELFF	TGCGAGGCACAGGGCACCGGGGAGCTGTTTTTT
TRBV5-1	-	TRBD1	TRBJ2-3	CASSWGQYNTQDTQYF	TGCGCCAGCAGCTGGGGACAGTACAACACCCAGGATACGCAGTATTTT
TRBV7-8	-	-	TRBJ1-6	CASSLIRTGNSPLHF	TGTGCCAGCAGCTTAATTAGGACGGGGAATTCACCCCTCCACTTT
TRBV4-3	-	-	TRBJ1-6	CASSQGPSSYNSPLHF	TGCGCCAGCAGCCAAGGTCCGAGCTCCTATAATTCACCCCTCCACTTT
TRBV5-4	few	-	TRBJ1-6	CASSPWGLSPLHF	TGTGCCAGCAGCCCCTGGGGGCTCTCACCCCTCCACTTT
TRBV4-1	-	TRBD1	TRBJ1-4	CASSQGLRQGEKLFF	TGCGCCAGCAGCCAAGGGTTGAGACAGGGTGAAAAACTGTTTTTT
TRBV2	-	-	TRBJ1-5	CASSEYSMGAQPQHF	TGTGCCAGCAGTGAATATTCGATGGGAGCGCAGCCCCAGCATTTT
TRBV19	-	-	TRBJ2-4	CASSEQVLAKNIQYF	TGTGCCAGTAGTGAACAGGTACTAGCCAAAAACATTCAGTACTTC
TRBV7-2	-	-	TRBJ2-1	CASSLSGISYNEQFF	TGTGCCAGCAGCTTGTCCGGGATCTCCTACAATGAGCAGTTCTTC
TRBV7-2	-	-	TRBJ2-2	CASSFHSRGIANTGELFF	TGTGCCAGCAGCTTTCATAGTCGTGGTATTGCGAACACCGGGGAGCTGTTTTTT
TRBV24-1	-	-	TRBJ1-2	CATSDDRVRGIDGYTF	TGTGCCACCAGTGATGACCGGGTCAGGGGAATTGATGGCTACACCTTC
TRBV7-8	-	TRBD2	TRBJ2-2	CASSLGGSGTGELFF	TGTGCCAGCAGCTTAGGCGGGAGCGGCACCGGGGAGCTGTTTTTT
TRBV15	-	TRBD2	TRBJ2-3	CATSREGGLAGVSDTQYF	TGTGCCACCAGCAGAGAAGGTGGACTAGCGGGAGTTTCGGATACGCAGTATTTT
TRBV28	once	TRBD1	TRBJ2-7	CASSLTGGYEQYF	TGTGCCAGCAGTTTAACAGGGGGCTACGAGCAGTACTTC
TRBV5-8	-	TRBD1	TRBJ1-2	CASSKDRGRGWVYGYTF	TGTGCCAGCAGCAAGGACAGGGGGCGGGGATGGGTCTATGGCTACACCTTC
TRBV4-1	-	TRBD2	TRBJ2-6	CASSQPGLANGANVLTF	TGCGCCAGCAGCCAACCGGGACTAGCGAATGGGGCCAACGTCCTGACTTTC
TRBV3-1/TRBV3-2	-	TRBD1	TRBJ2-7	CASSPGGDEQYF	TGTGCCAGCAGTCCAGGGGGCGACGAGCAGTACTTC
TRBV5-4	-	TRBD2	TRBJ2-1	CASSSPGAGGPVHEQFF	TGTGCCAGCAGCTCCCCGGGGGCGGGAGGGCCCGTCCATGAGCAGTTCTTC
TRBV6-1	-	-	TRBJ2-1	CASSEDAAYNEQFF	TGTGCCAGCAGTGAAGACGCGGCCTACAATGAGCAGTTCTTC
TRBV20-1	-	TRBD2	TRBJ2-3	CSASPLRENTDTQYF	TGCAGTGCCAGTCCCTTGCGGGAGAACACAGATACGCAGTATTTT
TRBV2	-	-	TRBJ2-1	CASISDRIHEQFF	TGTGCCAGCATTTCAGACAGGATCCATGAGCAGTTCTTC
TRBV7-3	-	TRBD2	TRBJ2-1	CASSLLPSGSVGENEQFF	TGTGCCAGCAGCTTATTGCCTAGCGGGAGCGTTGGGGAGAATGAGCAGTTCTTC
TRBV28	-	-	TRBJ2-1	CASSVLLPNRVLAYNEQFF	TGTGCCAGCAGTGTTCTACTACCCAACCGGGTCCTGGCCTACAATGAGCAGTTCTTC
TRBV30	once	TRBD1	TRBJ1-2	CAWSPWGQGEGYTF	TGTGCCTGGTCTCCCTGGGGGCAGGGGGAGGGCTACACCTTC
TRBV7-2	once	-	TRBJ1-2	CASSGSGYTF	TGTGCCAGCTCAGGGTCCGGCTACACCTTC
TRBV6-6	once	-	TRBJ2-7	CASRDRDTSYEQYF	TGTGCCAGCAGAGACCGGGACACCTCCTACGAGCAGTACTTC
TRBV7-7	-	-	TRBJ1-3	CASSLEQGFGNTIYF	TGTGCTAGCAGCTTAGAACAGGGCTTCGGAAACACCATATATTTT
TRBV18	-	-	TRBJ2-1	CASSPGSFDEQFF	TGTGCCAGCTCACCCGGGAGTTTCGATGAGCAGTTCTTC
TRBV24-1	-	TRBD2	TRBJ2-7	CATSDFSSGIYEQYF	TGTGCCACCAGTGATTTTAGTAGCGGGATCTACGAGCAGTACTTC
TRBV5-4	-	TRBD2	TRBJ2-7	CASSTAGASYEQYF	TGTGCCAGCAGCACCGCGGGAGCCTCCTACGAGCAGTACTTC
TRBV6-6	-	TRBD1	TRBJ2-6	CASSGTAISGANVLTF	TGTGCCAGCAGTGGGACAGCCATATCTGGGGCCAACGTCCTGACTTTC
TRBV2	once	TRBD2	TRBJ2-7	CASTGRASGMAEQYF	TGTGCCAGCACTGGGAGGGCTAGCGGGATGGCCGAGCAGTACTTC
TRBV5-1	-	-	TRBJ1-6	CASSIGQSNSPLHF	TGCGCCAGCAGCATCGGACAGAGCAATTCACCCCTCCACTTT
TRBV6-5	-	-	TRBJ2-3	CASSYGGGRNTQYF	TGTGCCAGCAGTTACGGCGGGGGCCGGAATACGCAGTATTTT
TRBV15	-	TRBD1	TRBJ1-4	CATSRGFGQGTEKLFF	TGTGCCACCAGCAGGGGATTTGGACAGGGTACCGAAAAACTGTTTTTT
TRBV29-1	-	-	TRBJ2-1	CSVVSGAYNEQFF	TGCAGCGTTGTCAGCGGCGCTTACAATGAGCAGTTCTTC
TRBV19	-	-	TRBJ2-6	CASSILATAGGANVLTF	TGTGCCAGTAGTATACTCGCAACAGCGGGCGGGGCCAACGTCCTGACTTTC
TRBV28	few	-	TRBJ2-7	CASSLAGTYEQYF	TGTGCCAGCAGTTTGGCAGGAACCTACGAGCAGTACTTC
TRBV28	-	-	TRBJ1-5	CASRGGTESNQPQHF	TGTGCCAGCAGAGGGGGTACCGAAAGCAATCAGCCCCAGCATTTT
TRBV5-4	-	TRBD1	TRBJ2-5	CASSPGTGGKETQYF	TGTGCCAGCAGCCCCGGGACAGGGGGAAAAGAGACCCAGTACTTC
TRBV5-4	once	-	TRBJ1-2	CASSLEAGNYGYTF	TGTGCCAGCAGCTTGGAGGCAGGGAACTATGGCTACACCTTC
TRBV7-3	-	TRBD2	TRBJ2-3	CASSSTGRARDTQYF	TGTGCCAGCAGCTCCACCGGGAGGGCGAGGGATACGCAGTATTTT
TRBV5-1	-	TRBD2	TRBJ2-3	CASSPGGLAGTDTQYF	TGCGCCAGCAGCCCGGGGGGACTAGCGGGTACAGATACGCAGTATTTT
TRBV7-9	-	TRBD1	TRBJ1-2	CASSPDRGRKVSNYGYTF	TGTGCCAGCAGCCCGGACAGGGGGAGAAAAGTGTCGAACTATGGCTACACCTTC
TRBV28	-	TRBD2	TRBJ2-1	CASSPGLAGSNEQFF	TGTGCCAGCAGCCCCGGACTAGCGGGTTCTAATGAGCAGTTCTTC
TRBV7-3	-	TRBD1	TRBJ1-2	CASSLKQGASYGYTF	TGTGCCAGCAGCTTAAAACAGGGGGCCTCCTATGGCTACACCTTC
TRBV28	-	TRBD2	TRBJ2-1	CASSLTSGQFNEQFF	TGTGCCAGCAGTTTGACTAGCGGGCAGTTTAATGAGCAGTTCTTC
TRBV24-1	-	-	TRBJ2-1	CATSDPGQGINNEQFF	TGTGCCACCAGTGACCCCGGGCAGGGTATTAACAATGAGCAGTTCTTC
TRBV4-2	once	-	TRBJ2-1	CASSQQQGRGRGGNEQFF	TGTGCCAGCAGCCAGCAGCAGGGCCGAGGTCGAGGCGGCAATGAGCAGTTCTTC
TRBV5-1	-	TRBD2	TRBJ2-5	CASSPGAGALQETQYF	TGCGCCAGCAGCCCGGGAGCGGGAGCTCTCCAAGAGACCCAGTACTTC
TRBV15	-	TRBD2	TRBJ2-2	CATSRAAGVSTGELFF	TGTGCCACCAGCAGAGCGGCGGGAGTCAGCACCGGGGAGCTGTTTTTT
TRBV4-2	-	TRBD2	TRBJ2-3	CASSPAGLAGADTQYF	TGTGCCAGCAGCCCAGCGGGACTAGCGGGAGCAGATACGCAGTATTTT
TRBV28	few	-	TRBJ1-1	CASSGRPGVFNTEAFF	TGTGCCAGCAGTGGCCGTCCGGGTGTATTTAACACTGAAGCTTTCTTT
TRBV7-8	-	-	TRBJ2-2	CASSSLQTVNTGELFF	TGTGCCAGCAGTTCGCTACAGACAGTGAACACCGGGGAGCTGTTTTTT
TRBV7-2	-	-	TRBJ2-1	CASSSMAEQFF	TGTGCCAGCAGCTCCATGGCTGAGCAGTTCTTC